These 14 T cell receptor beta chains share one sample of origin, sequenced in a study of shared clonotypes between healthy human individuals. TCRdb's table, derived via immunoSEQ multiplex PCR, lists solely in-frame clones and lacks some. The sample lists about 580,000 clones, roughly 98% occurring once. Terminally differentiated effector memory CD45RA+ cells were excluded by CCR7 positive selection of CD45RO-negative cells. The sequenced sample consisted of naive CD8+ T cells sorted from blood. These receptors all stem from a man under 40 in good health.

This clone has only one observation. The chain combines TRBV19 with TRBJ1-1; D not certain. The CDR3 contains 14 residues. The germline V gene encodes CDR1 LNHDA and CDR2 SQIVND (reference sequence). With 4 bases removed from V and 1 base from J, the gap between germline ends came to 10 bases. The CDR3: CASSRLSGNTEAFF. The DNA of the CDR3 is TGTGCCAGTAGTAGACTTTCAGGGAACACTGAAGCTTTCTTT.

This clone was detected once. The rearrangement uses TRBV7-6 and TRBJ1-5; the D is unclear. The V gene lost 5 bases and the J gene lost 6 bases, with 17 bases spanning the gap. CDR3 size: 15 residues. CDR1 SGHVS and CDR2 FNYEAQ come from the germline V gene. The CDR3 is CASSPGMGFLQPQHF. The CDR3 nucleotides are TGTGCCAGCAGCCCCGGGATGGGGTTTCTTCAGCCCCAGCATTTT.

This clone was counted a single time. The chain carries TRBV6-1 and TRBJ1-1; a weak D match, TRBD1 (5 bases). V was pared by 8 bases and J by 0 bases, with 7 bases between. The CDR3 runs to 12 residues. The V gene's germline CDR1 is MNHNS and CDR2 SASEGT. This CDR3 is CASRTMNTEAFF. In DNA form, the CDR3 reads TGTGCCAGCCGGACAATGAACACTGAAGCTTTCTTT.

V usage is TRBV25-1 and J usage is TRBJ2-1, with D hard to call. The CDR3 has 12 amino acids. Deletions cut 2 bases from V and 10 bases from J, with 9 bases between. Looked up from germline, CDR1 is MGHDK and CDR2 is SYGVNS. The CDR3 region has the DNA TGTGCCAGCAGTGAAAGGGTCCACGAGCAGTTCTTC. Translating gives CASSERVHEQFF.

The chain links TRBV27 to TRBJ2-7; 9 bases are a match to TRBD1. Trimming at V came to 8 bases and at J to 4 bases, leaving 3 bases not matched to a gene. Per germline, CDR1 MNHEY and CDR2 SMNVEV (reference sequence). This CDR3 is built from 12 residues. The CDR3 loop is CASQTGGYEQYF. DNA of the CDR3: TGTGCCAGCCAGACAGGGGGTTACGAGCAGTACTTC.

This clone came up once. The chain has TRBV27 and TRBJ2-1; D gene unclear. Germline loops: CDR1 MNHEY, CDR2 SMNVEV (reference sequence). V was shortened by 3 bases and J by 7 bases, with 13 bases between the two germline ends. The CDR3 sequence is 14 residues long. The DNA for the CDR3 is TGTGCCAGCAGTTTTTACAGCTCTCGGAATGAGCAGTTCTTC. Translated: CASSFYSSRNEQFF.

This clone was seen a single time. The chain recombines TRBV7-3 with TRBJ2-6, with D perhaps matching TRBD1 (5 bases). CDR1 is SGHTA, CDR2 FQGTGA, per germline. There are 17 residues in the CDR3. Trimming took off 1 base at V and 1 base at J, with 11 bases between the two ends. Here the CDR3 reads CASSLMGLGSGANVLTF. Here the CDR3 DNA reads TGTGCCAGCAGCTTAATGGGGCTGGGATCTGGGGCCAACGTCCTGACTTTC. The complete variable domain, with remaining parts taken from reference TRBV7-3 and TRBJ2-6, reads GAGVSQTPSNKVTEKGKYVELRCDPISGHTALYWYRQSLGQGPEFLIYFQGTGAADDSGLPNDRFFAVRPEGSVSTLKIQRTERGDSAVYLCASSLMGLGSGANVLTFGAGSRLTVL.

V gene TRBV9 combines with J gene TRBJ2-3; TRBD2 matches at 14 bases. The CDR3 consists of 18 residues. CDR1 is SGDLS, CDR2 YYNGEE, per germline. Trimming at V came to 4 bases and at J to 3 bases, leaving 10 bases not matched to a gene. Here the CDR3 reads CASSPRLAGGPHTDTQYF. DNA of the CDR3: TGTGCCAGCAGCCCCCGACTAGCGGGAGGGCCTCATACAGATACGCAGTATTTT.

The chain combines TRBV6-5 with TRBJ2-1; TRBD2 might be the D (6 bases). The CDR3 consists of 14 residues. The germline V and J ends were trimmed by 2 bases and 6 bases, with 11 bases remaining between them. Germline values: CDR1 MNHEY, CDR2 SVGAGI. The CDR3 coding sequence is TGTGCCAGCAGTTACGGGCCTAGCGCCAATGAGCAGTTCTTC. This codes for CASSYGPSANEQFF.

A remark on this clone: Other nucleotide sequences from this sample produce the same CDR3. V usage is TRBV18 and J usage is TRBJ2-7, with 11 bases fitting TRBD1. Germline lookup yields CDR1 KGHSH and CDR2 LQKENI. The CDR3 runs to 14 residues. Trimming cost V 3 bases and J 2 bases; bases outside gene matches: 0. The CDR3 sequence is CASSPGQGAYEQYF. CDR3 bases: TGTGCCAGCTCACCGGGACAGGGGGCCTACGAGCAGTACTTC.

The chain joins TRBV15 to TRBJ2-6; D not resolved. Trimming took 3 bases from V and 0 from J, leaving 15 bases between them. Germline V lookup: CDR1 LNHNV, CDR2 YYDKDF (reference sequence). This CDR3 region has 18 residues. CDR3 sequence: CATSSPLSVVSGANVLTF. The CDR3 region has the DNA TGTGCCACCAGCAGCCCCCTCAGTGTGGTCTCTGGGGCCAACGTCCTGACTTTC.

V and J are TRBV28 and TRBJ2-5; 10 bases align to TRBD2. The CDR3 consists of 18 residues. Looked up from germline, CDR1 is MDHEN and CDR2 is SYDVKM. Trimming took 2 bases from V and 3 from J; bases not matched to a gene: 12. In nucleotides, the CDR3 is TGTGCCAGCAGTTTAAGGGCGCTAGCGGGAGTTACCAAAGAGACCCAGTACTTC. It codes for CASSLRALAGVTKETQYF.

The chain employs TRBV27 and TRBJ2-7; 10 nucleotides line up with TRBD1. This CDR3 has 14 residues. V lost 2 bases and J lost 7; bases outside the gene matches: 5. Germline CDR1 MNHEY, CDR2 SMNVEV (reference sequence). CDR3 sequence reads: CASSLRDRGQEQYF. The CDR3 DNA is TGTGCCAGCAGTTTAAGGGACAGGGGTCAAGAGCAGTACTTC.

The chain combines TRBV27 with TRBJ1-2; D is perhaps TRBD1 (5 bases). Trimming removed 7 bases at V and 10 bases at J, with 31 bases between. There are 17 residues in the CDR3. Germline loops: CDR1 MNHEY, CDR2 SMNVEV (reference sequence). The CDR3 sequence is CASKPTGITSPGLVYTF. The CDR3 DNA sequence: TGTGCCAGCAAACCTACAGGAATAACCTCTCCCGGTTTAGTCTACACCTTC.